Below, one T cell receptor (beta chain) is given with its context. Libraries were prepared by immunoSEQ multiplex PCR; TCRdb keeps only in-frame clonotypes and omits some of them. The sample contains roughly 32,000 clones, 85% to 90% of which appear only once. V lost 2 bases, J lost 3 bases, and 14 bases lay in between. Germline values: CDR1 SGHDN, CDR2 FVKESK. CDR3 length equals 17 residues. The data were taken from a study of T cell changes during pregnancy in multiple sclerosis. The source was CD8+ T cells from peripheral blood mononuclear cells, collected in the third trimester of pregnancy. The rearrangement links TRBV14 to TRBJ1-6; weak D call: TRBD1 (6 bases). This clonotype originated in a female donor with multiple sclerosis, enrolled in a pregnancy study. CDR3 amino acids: CASSQYRVVGYNSPLHF. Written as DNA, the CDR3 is TGTGCCAGCAGCCAATACAGGGTTGTGGGCTATAATTCACCCCTCCACTTT.